This T cell receptor beta chain was identified in a study of CD8 T cell repertoires and HIV-1 epitope variants. Study-level background: Separate from the cultures, 1M uncultured T cells served as baseline.

A note on this clone: Its cognate antigen is unknown.

Germline V gene sequence: CDR1 MNHEY, CDR2 SMNVEV (reference sequence). V lost 3 bases, J lost 4 bases, and 4 bases stayed unmatched. CDR3 length: 15 residues. The data were produced by immunoSEQ multiplex PCR, yet TCRdb's version contains in-frame clones alone and is incomplete. The data contain around 4,500 clones, around 70% of them seen just once; the ten biggest clones take up roughly two fifths. The chain has TRBV27 and TRBJ2-7, with TRBD1 identical over 12 bases. The sequencing input was cultured CD8+ T cells derived from PBMCs. The TCR was taken from a male donor with HIV. CDR3 nucleotide sequence: TGTGCCAGCAGTTTGGGGACAGGGGGCGCTTACGAGCAGTACTTC. As protein: CASSLGTGGAYEQYF.